Shown below are 21 T cell receptor beta chains from a single sample sequenced in a study of CD8+ T cells in alopecia areata. Extracted RNA was reverse transcribed, and the resulting cDNA served as sequencing template. Produced via immunoSEQ multiplex PCR; TCRdb's table is partial and in-frame only. The sample lists roughly 97,000 clones, roughly two fifths seen once, with 1% to 1.5% in the top ten. The sequenced material came from CD4+ T cells sorted from blood. These receptors were taken from a human donor with alopecia areata.

This chain joins TRBV29-1 and TRBJ1-1, with 8 bases lining up with TRBD1. Germline V lookup: CDR1 SQVTM, CDR2 ANQGSEA. The CDR3 covers 15 residues. After removal of 0 bases from V and 3 bases from J, the junction contained 6 bases not matched to a gene. The CDR3 region has the DNA TGCAGCGTTGAAGAGTACAGGGGGGAGCACACTGAAGCTTTCTTT. Amino acids: CSVEEYRGEHTEAFF.

This clone occurred a few times. This sequence joins TRBV29-1 and TRBJ2-1; TRBD1 agrees at 11 bases. The CDR3 length is 14 residues. Per germline, CDR1 SQVTM and CDR2 ANQGSEA. V was clipped by 3 bases and J by 6 bases; unmatched bases: 4. The CDR3: CSVEWDRGINEQFF. The CDR3 region has the DNA TGCAGCGTTGAGTGGGACAGGGGGATCAATGAGCAGTTCTTC.

There are a few counts of this clone. The rearrangement links TRBV29-1 to TRBJ1-1; D not certain. Trimming took 2 bases from V and 3 from J, leaving 10 bases between them. The CDR3 has 13 residues. Germline V lookup: CDR1 SQVTM, CDR2 ANQGSEA. In DNA, the CDR3 is TGCAGCGTTGAAATAGAAGGGTACACTGAAGCTTTCTTT. Its protein product is CSVEIEGYTEAFF.

The chain links TRBV30 to TRBJ2-7; TRBD2 matches 13 bases. The CDR3 covers 14 residues. V shed 4 bases, J shed 4 bases, and the junction held 4 bases outside the gene matches. Germline V CDR1 and CDR2: GTSNPN, SVGIG (reference sequence). The CDR3: CAWTGLAGNYEQYF. CDR3 DNA sequence: TGTGCCTGGACGGGACTAGCGGGAAATTACGAGCAGTACTTC.

The sample holds a few counts of this clone. This chain joins TRBV7-8 and TRBJ2-4; D call uncertain. The V gene's germline CDR1 is SGHVS and CDR2 FQNEAQ. The V end was cut by 1 base, the J end by 5 bases, with 9 bases between. The CDR3 contains 14 residues. CDR3 sequence reads: CASSLVGRENIQYF. The CDR3 bases are TGTGCCAGCAGCTTAGTGGGTCGGGAAAACATTCAGTACTTC.

This clone was detected only a few times. CDR3 residues: CASSHLKRTSGQETQYF. CDR3 nucleotide sequence: TGCGCCAGCAGCCACCTAAAGAGGACTAGCGGACAAGAGACCCAGTACTTC. V gene TRBV4-1 combines with J gene TRBJ2-5, with TRBD2 identical over 10 bases. After removal of 3 bases from V and 2 bases from J, the junction contained 9 bases not matched to a gene. CDR3 size: 17 residues. Germline V lookup: CDR1 MGHRA, CDR2 YSYEKL.

The chain links TRBV30 to TRBJ2-3, with a weak D call TRBD2 (6 bases). Between the trimmed V and J ends, which lost 3 bases and 2 bases, there was a span of 12 bases. The germline V gene has CDR1 GTSNPN and CDR2 SVGIG (reference sequence). The CDR3 has 14 residues. The CDR3 protein is CAWRGGIPTDTQYF. In nucleotides, the CDR3 is TGTGCCTGGAGGGGCGGGATCCCCACAGATACGCAGTATTTT.

The chain recombines TRBV7-3 with TRBJ2-3; no clear D. Between the trimmed V and J ends, which lost 0 bases and 0 bases, there was a span of 4 bases. CDR3 length: 14 residues. From germline, CDR1 is SGHTA and CDR2 FQGTGA. Here the CDR3 reads CASSLTISTDTQYF. The CDR3 bases are TGTGCCAGCAGCTTAACTATTAGCACAGATACGCAGTATTTT.

The V and J genes are TRBV2 and TRBJ2-1; D gene ambiguous. The CDR3 totals 11 residues. Germline CDR1 reads SNHLY; CDR2 reads FYNNEI. The V end lost 4 bases, the J end lost 8 bases, and 6 bases lay between the germline ends. The CDR3 nucleotides are TGTGCCAGCAGTGTACTTTATGAGCAGTTCTTC. Its protein product is CASSVLYEQFF.

This clone appeared a few times. The chain links TRBV7-2 to TRBJ2-5; D is ambiguous. Germline lookup yields CDR1 SGHTA and CDR2 FQGNSA. V lost 5 bases to trimming and J lost 2 bases, with 12 bases between them. The CDR3 runs to 14 residues. CDR3: CASSPGRNQETQYF. In DNA form, the CDR3 reads TGTGCCAGCAGCCCTGGACGGAATCAAGAGACCCAGTACTTC.

The chain links TRBV5-4 to TRBJ2-6; TRBD1 matches 9 bases. This CDR3 has 17 residues. V lost 4 bases and J lost 2; bases outside the gene matches: 7. Germline lookup yields CDR1 SGHNT and CDR2 YYREEE (reference sequence). Written as DNA, the CDR3 is TGTGCCAGCAGCCAACCTCGGACAGGGGCTGGGGCCAACGTCCTGACTTTC. Its protein product is CASSQPRTGAGANVLTF.

A note on this clone: The same CDR3 can be traced to other DNA sequences in this sample. The chain uses TRBV30 and TRBJ2-5, with D perhaps matching TRBD1 (6 bases). This CDR3 has 12 residues. V gave up 2 bases and J gave up 5 bases, with 9 bases separating them. Germline V gene lookup returns CDR1 GTSNPN and CDR2 SVGIG (reference sequence). CDR3 protein: CAWSTGTETQYF. As DNA, the CDR3 is TGTGCCTGGAGTACAGGGACGGAGACCCAGTACTTC. The whole variable domain, remainder taken from reference TRBV30 and TRBJ2-5, is SQTIHQWPATLVQPVGSPLSLECTVEGTSNPNLYWYRQAAGRGLQLLFYSVGIGQISSEVPQNLSASRPQDRQFILSSKKLLLSDSGFYLCAWSTGTETQYFGPGTRLLVL.

The chain uses TRBV19 and TRBJ2-3, with a possible D match to TRBD1 (6 bases). V was trimmed by 5 bases and J by 3 bases, leaving 15 bases between them. Germline values: CDR1 LNHDA, CDR2 SQIVND (reference sequence). The CDR3 is made up of 15 amino acids. The CDR3 protein is CASSGTKSTTDTQYF. The DNA for the CDR3 is TGTGCCAGTAGTGGGACAAAGAGCACGACAGATACGCAGTATTTT. Full variable domain (rest looked up from reference TRBV19 and TRBJ2-3): DGGITQSPKYLFRKEGQNVTLSCEQNLNHDAMYWYRQDPGQGLRLIYYSQIVNDFQKGDIAEGYSVSREKKESFPLTVTSAQKNPTAFYLCASSGTKSTTDTQYFGPGTRLTVL.

This chain links TRBV29-1 with TRBJ2-3, with D tentatively TRBD1 (7 bases). This CDR3 contains 12 residues. The germline V gene encodes CDR1 SQVTM and CDR2 ANQGSEA. This CDR3 is CAGTASTDTQYF. CDR3 bases: TGCGCGGGGACAGCTAGCACAGATACGCAGTATTTT.

This clone is categorized as medium-sized. The rearrangement joins TRBV6-5 to TRBJ2-1, with TRBD1 matching over 7 bases. There are 11 residues in the CDR3. Germline V gives CDR1 MNHEY, CDR2 SVGAGI. V was pared by 5 bases and J by 8 bases, with 0 bases of the junction left unmatched. This CDR3 is CASSQGDEQFF. Here the CDR3 DNA reads TGTGCCAGCAGTCAGGGGGATGAGCAGTTCTTC.

The chain couples TRBV5-6 to TRBJ1-1; 9 bases agree with TRBD1. Unmatched junction bases numbered 7, after V lost 3 bases and J lost 10 bases. CDR1 is SGHDT and CDR2 is YYEEEE in the germline V gene. This CDR3 spans 13 amino acids. As DNA, the CDR3 is TGTGCCAGCAGCTCAAACAGGGGGCGAAGAGCTTTCTTT. Translating it yields CASSSNRGRRAFF.

The genes are TRBV7-2 and TRBJ1-2, with D unresolved. V was trimmed by 1 base and J by 7 bases, leaving 13 bases between them. Per germline, CDR1 SGHTA and CDR2 FQGNSA. The CDR3 sequence is 14 residues long. In DNA form, the CDR3 reads TGTGCCAGCAGCTTAGAAATCCTGGGGAGTGGCTACACCTTC. It encodes CASSLEILGSGYTF.

This clone has a handful of counts. The V gene is TRBV29-1, the J gene TRBJ2-3; 10 bases agree with TRBD1. The germline gives CDR1 SQVTM, CDR2 ANQGSEA. The V segment lost 2 bases and the J segment 2 bases; nucleotides outside the gene matches: 16. The CDR3 spans 19 residues. This chain's CDR3 is CSVERSRDRGNFPTDTQYF. DNA of the CDR3: TGCAGCGTTGAACGTTCCCGGGACAGGGGAAATTTTCCCACAGATACGCAGTATTTT.

This clone was counted a few times. V gene TRBV14 combines with J gene TRBJ1-1; D remains unclear. The CDR3 is 13 amino acids. Trimming stripped 3 bases from V and 0 bases from J, with 5 bases between. CDR1 SGHDN and CDR2 FVKESK come from the germline V gene. Here the CDR3 reads CASSQNMNTEAFF. The CDR3 region has the DNA TGTGCCAGCAGCCAGAACATGAACACTGAAGCTTTCTTT.

V is TRBV4-3 and J is TRBJ1-5; D unresolved. Germline V gene sequence: CDR1 LGHNA, CDR2 YSLEER. The V end was cut by 0 bases, the J end by 5 bases, with 8 bases between. The CDR3 loop spans 14 amino acids. The CDR3 nucleotides are TGCGCCAGCAGCCAAGAGTTACAGCATCAGCCCCAGCATTTT. Translation gives CASSQELQHQPQHF.

The chain carries TRBV4-1 and TRBJ2-7; 10 bases align to TRBD1. V lost 4 bases, J lost 3 bases, and 9 bases stayed unmatched. CDR3 size: 16 residues. Germline V CDR1 and CDR2: MGHRA, YSYEKL. The CDR3 here is CASSRGQGGPGYEQYF. The CDR3 DNA reads TGCGCCAGCAGCCGAGGACAGGGGGGTCCGGGCTACGAGCAGTACTTC.